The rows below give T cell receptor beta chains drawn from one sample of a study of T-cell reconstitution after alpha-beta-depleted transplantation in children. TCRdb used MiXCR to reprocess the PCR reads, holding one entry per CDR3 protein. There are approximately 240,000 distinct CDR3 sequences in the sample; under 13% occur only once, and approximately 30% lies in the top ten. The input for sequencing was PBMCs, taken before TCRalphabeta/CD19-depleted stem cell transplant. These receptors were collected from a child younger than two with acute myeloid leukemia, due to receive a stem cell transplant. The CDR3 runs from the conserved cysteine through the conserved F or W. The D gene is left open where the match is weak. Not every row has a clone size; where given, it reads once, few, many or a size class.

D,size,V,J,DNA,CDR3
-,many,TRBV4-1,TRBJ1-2,TGCGCCAGCAGCCAAGATGGAGCTAACTATGGCTACACCTTC,CASSQDGANYGYTF
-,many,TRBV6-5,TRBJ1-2,TGTGCCAGCATTGGAGCTAACTATGGCTACACCTTC,CASIGANYGYTF
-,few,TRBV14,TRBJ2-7,TGTGCCAGCAGCCAAGATCGAAGAGACGAGCAGTACTTC,CASSQDRRDEQYF
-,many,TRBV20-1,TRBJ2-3,TGCAGTGCTCGGTTACAGGGCCCTAGCACAGATACGCAGTATTTT,CSARLQGPSTDTQYF
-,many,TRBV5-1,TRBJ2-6,TGCGCCAGCAGCTTGGAAAGAGGGGACGGGGCCAACGTCCTGACTTTC,CASSLERGDGANVLTF
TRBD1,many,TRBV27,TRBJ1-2,TGTGCCAGCAGTTTCTACCCGGGACAGGGAAATGGCTACACCTTC,CASSFYPGQGNGYTF
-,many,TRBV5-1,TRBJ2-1,TGCGCCAGCAGCTTGGTGCCGGGAGAGGGCCGATCCTACAATGAGCAGTTCTTC,CASSLVPGEGRSYNEQFF
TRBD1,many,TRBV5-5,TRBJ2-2,TGTGCCAGCAGCTTGGCCAGGAGACAGGGGACCGGGGAGCTGTTTTTT,CASSLARRQGTGELFF
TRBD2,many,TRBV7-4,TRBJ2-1,TGTGCCAGCAGCTTACGGGGGGGCCGGGGCAATGAGCAGTTCTTC,CASSLRGGRGNEQFF
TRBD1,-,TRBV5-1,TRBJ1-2,TGCGCCAGCAGCCCTACGACAGGGAGTTATGGCGACACCTTC,CASSPTTGSYGDTF
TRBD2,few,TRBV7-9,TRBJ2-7,TGTGCCAGCAGCTTCACTAGCGGGGCCTACGAGCAGTACTTC,CASSFTSGAYEQYF
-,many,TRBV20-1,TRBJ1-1,TGCAGTGCTAATTGGGTTGGGACTGAAGCTTTCTTT,CSANWVGTEAFF
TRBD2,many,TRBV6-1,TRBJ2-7,TGTGCCAGCAGCGACGGGACTAGCGGACTACTCTACGAGCAGTACTTC,CASSDGTSGLLYEQYF
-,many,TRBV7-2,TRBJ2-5,TGTGCCAGCACATCTTGGGACTCACAAGAGACCCAGTACTTC,CASTSWDSQETQYF
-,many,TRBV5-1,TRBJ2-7,TGCGCCAGCAGGGCACTCTTGGCCCCCTACGAGCAGTACTTC,CASRALLAPYEQYF
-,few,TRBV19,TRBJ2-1,TGTGCCAGTAGTATGGTACGACCCGAGTTCTTC,CASSMVRPEFF
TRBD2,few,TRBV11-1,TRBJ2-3,TGTGCCAGCAGGTCGGGGACTAGCGGTACAGATACGCAGTATTTT,CASRSGTSGTDTQYF
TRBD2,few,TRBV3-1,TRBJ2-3,TGTGCCAGCAGCCAGCAGGGGACTAGCGGAGCCACAGATACGCAGTATTTT,CASSQQGTSGATDTQYF
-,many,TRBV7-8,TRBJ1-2,TGTGCCAGCAGCCGTCTAATCAACGGAGGCCCTGGGGACTATGGCTACACCTTC,CASSRLINGGPGDYGYTF
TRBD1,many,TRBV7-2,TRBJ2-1,TGTGCCAGCAGCCCACAGGGGTATGAGCAGTTCTTC,CASSPQGYEQFF
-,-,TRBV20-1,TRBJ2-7,TGCAGTTGGGGCCAGGCACGGGGCCGCTCCTACGAGCAGTACTTC,CSWGQARGRSYEQYF
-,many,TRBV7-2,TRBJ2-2,TGTGCCAGCACCCCGCTCTCCGGGACTCACACCGGGGAGCTGTTTTTT,CASTPLSGTHTGELFF
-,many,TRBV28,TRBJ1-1,TGTGCCAGCAGTCCGCGGACGTTTGTAGCTTTCTTT,CASSPRTFVAFF
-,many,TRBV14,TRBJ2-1,TGTGCCAGCAGCCTGCTGGGCGATGAGCAGTTCTTC,CASSLLGDEQFF
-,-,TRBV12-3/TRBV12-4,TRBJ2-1,TGTGCCAGCAGGGGGGGAATAGCGAAAGATTCGTTCTTC,CASRGGIAKDSFF
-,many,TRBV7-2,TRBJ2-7,TGTGCCAGCGGACACAACTACGAGCAGTACTTC,CASGHNYEQYF
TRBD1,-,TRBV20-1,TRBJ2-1,TGCAGTGCTAGAGTGAGGACAGGTCAGAATGAGCAGTTCTTC,CSARVRTGQNEQFF
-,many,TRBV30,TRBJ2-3,TGTGCCTGGAACCTCGGCCCTACAGATACGCAGTATTTT,CAWNLGPTDTQYF
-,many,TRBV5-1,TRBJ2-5,-,CASSFGNGAQYF
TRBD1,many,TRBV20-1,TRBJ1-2,TGCAGTGCCCCCACAGGGGGCGCAAAACTTATGGCAGGCTACACCTTC,CSAPTGGAKLMAGYTF
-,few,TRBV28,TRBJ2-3,TGTGCCAGCAGTTCATCCGGACTGGTAGATACGCAGTATTTT,CASSSSGLVDTQYF
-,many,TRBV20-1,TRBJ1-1,TGCAGTGCTCAGGGTTTAGGAAACACTGAAGCTTTCTTT,CSAQGLGNTEAFF
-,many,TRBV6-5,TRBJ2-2,TGTGCCAGCAGTTACTCCCTACAGACCTTGGGGAACACCGGGGAGCTGTTTTTT,CASSYSLQTLGNTGELFF
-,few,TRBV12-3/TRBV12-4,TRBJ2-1,TGTGCCAGCAGTCCGGACAGCAATGAGCAGTTCTTC,CASSPDSNEQFF
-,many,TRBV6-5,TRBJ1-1,TGTGCCAGCAGTTTACAGACTAACACTGAAGCTTTCTTT,CASSLQTNTEAFF